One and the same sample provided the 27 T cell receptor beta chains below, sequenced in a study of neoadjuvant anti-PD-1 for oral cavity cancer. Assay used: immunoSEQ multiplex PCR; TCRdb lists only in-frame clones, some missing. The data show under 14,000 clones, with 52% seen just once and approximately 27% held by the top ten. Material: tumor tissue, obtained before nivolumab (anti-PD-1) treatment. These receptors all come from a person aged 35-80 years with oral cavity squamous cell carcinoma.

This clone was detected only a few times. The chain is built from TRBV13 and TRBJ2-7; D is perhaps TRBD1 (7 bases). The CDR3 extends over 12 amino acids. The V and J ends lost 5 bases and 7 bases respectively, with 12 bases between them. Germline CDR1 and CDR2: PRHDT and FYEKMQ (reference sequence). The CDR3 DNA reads TGTGCCAGCAGCCAGGGGGGTAGAGAGCAGTACTTC. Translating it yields CASSQGGREQYF.

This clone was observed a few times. In DNA form, the CDR3 reads TGTGCCAGCAGGGAACCCACAGGGGGTTACAATGAGCAGTTCTTC. This gives the protein CASREPTGGYNEQFF. This rearrangement joins TRBV2 to TRBJ2-1; the match to TRBD1 covers 8 bases. V lost 6 bases to trimming and J lost 4 bases; unmatched junction nucleotides: 8. CDR1 is SNHLY and CDR2 is FYNNEI in the germline V gene. The CDR3 sequence is 15 residues long.

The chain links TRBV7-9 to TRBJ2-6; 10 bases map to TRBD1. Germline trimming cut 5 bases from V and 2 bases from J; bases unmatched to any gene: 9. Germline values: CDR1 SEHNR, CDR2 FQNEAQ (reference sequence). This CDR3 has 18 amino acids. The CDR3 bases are TGTGCCAGCAGCGAGGGGGACAGGGGTTTAGCTGGGGCCAACGTCCTGACTTTC. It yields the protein CASSEGDRGLAGANVLTF.

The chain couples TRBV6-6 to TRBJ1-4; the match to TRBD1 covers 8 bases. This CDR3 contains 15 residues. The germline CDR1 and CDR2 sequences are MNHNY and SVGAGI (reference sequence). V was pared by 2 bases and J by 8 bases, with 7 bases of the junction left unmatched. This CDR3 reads CASSYNWQGAEKLFF. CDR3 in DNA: TGTGCCAGCAGTTACAATTGGCAGGGGGCAGAAAAACTGTTTTTT.

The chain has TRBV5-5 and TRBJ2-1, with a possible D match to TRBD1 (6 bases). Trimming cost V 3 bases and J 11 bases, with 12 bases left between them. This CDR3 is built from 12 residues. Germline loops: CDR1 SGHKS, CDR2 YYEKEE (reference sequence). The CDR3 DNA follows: TGTGCCAGCAGCTCAGGACAGCTCCAGCAGTTCTTC. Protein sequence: CASSSGQLQQFF.

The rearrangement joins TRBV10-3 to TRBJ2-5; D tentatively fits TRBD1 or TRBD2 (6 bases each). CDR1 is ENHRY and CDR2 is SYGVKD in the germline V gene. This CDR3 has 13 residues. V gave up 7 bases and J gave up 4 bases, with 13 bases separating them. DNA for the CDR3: TGTGCCATCAATGGGGGGCCCGGAGAGACCCAGTACTTC. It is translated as CAINGGPGETQYF.

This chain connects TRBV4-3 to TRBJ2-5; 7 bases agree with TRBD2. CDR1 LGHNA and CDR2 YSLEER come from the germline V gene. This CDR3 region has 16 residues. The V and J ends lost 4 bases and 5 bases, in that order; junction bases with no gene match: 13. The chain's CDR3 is CASSPTPGRGGETQYF. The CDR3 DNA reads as TGCGCCAGCAGCCCTACCCCGGGGAGGGGAGGGGAGACCCAGTACTTC.

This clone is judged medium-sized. The CDR3 DNA reads as TGTGCCAGCAGCCGACCGGGACAGGGGGCCTCCGGGGAGCTGTTTTTT. It translates to CASSRPGQGASGELFF. This chain uses TRBV5-4 with TRBJ2-2; TRBD1 agrees at 12 bases. CDR3 length equals 16 residues. From germline, CDR1 is SGHNT and CDR2 YYREEE (reference sequence). Losses at the gene ends were 4 bases for V and 6 bases for J; bases not matched to a gene: 7.

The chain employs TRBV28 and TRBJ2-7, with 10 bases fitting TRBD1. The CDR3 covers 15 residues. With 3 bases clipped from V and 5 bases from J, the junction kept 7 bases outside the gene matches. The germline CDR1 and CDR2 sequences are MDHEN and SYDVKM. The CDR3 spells CASSLDRGFRNEQYF. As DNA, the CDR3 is TGTGCCAGCAGTTTGGACAGGGGGTTTAGAAACGAGCAGTACTTC.

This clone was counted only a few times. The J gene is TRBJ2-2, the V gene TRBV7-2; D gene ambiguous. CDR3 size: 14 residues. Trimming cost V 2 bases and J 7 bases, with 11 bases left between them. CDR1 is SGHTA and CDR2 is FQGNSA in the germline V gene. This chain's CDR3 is CASSLSPVVGELFF. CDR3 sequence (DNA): TGTGCCAGCAGCTTAAGCCCAGTAGTCGGGGAGCTGTTTTTT.

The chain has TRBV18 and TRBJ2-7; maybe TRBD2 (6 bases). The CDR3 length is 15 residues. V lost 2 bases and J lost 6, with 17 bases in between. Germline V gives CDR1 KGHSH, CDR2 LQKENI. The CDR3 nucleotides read TGTGCCAGCTCACCAATAGGGGCAGCGGGCGGCGAGCAGTACTTC. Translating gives CASSPIGAAGGEQYF.

This chain's CDR3 is CASSLWTGLTEAFF. The CDR3 DNA follows: TGTGCCAGCAGCCTATGGACAGGGCTAACTGAAGCTTTCTTT. This chain uses TRBV11-2 with TRBJ1-1, with TRBD1 identical over 8 bases. The CDR3 contains 14 residues. Germline CDR1 SGHAT, CDR2 FQNNGV. V was pared by 5 bases and J by 5 bases, with 7 bases of the junction left unmatched.

The CDR3, as DNA: TGTGCCAGCAGTTACCTTAACAGGGGGCGCGGAGAGACCCAGTACTTC. Amino acid sequence: CASSYLNRGRGETQYF. The chain combines TRBV6-7 with TRBJ2-5; 9 nucleotides line up with TRBD1. TRBV6-7 is labeled an ORF, and its function is uncertain. V trimming: 2 bases; J trimming: 4 bases; junction bases outside the gene matches: 8. This CDR3 has 16 residues.

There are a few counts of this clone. CDR3 region: CASSFHETQYF. The DNA of the CDR3 is TGTGCCAGCAGCTTTCACGAGACCCAGTACTTC. The V and J genes are TRBV5-6 and TRBJ2-5; D not certain. V was shortened by 2 bases and J by 5 bases, with 4 bases between the two germline ends. The CDR3 sequence is 11 residues long. Germline assignment: CDR1 SGHDT and CDR2 YYEEEE.

CDR3 region: CASSVGTGGRETQYF. CDR3 nucleotide sequence: TGTGCCAGCAGCGTCGGGACTGGGGGACGAGAGACCCAGTACTTC. The V gene is TRBV9, the J gene TRBJ2-5, with D perhaps TRBD2 (6 bases). Trimming took 2 bases from V and 4 from J, leaving 15 bases between them. The CDR3 extends over 15 amino acids. Looked up from germline, CDR1 is SGDLS and CDR2 is YYNGEE.

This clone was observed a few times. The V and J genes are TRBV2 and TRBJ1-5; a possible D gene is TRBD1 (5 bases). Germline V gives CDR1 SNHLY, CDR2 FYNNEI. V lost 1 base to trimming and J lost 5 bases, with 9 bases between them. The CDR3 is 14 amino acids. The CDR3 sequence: CASSEEAGHQPQHF. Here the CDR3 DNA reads TGTGCCAGCAGTGAAGAGGCGGGACATCAGCCCCAGCATTTT.

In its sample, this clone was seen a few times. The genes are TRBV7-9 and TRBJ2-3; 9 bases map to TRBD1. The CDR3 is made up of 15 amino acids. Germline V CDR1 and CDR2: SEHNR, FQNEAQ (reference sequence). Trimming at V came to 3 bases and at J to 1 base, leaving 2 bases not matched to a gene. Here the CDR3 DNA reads TGTGCCAGCAGCTTCAGGACAGGGGGCACAGATACGCAGTATTTT. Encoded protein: CASSFRTGGTDTQYF.

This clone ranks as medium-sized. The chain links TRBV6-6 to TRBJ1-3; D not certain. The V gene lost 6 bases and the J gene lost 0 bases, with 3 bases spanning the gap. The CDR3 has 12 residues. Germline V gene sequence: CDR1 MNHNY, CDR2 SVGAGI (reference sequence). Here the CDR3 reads CASRDSGNTIYF. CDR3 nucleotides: TGTGCCAGCAGGGACTCTGGAAACACCATATATTTT.

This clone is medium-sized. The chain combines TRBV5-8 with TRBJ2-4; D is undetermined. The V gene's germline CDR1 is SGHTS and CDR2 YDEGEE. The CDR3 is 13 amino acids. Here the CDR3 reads CAPKDLTKNIQYF. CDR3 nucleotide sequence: TGTGCTCCCAAGGACCTTACCAAAAACATTCAGTACTTC.

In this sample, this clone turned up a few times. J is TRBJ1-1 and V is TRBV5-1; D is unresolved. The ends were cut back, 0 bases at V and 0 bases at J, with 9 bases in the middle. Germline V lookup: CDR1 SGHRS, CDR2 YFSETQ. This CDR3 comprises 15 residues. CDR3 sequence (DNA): TGCGCCAGCAGCTTGGACGGTCCAATGAACACTGAAGCTTTCTTT. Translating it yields CASSLDGPMNTEAFF.

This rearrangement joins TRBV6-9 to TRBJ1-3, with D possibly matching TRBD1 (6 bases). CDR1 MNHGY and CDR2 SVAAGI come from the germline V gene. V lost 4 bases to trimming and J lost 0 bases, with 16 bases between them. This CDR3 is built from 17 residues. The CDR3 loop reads CASSSQGRGYSGNTIYF. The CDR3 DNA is TGTGCCAGCAGTTCCCAAGGGAGGGGGTACTCTGGAAACACCATATATTTT.

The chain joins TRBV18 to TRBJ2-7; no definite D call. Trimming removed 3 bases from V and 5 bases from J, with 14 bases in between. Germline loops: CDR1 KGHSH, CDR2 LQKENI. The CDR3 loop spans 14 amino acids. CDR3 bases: TGTGCCAGCTCACCCCCCCGAGGCGTTCACGAGCAGTACTTC. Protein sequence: CASSPPRGVHEQYF.

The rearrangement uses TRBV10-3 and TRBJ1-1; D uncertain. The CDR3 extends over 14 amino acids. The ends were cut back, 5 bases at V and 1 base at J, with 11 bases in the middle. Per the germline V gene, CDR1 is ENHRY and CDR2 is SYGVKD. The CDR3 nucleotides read TGTGCCATCAGTACGCGGCAGGAGAACACTGAAGCTTTCTTT. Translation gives CAISTRQENTEAFF.

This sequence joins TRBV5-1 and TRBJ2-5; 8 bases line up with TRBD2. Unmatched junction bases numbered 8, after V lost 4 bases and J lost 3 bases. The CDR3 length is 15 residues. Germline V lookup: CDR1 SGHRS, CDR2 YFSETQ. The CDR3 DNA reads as TGCGCCAGCAGCCTTGGAAACGGGGGGGAAGAGACCCAGTACTTC. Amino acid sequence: CASSLGNGGEETQYF.

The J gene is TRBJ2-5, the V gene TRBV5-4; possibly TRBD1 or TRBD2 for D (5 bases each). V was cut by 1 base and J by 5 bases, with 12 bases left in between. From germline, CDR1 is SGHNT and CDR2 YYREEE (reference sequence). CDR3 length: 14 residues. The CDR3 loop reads CASSLRGAAETQYF. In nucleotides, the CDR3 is TGTGCCAGCAGCTTGCGAGGGGCGGCGGAGACCCAGTACTTC. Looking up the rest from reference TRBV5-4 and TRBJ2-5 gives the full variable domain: ETGVTQSPTHLIKTRGQQVTLRCSSQSGHNTVSWYQQALGQGPQFIFQYYREEENGRGNFPPRFSGLQFPNYSSELNVNALELDDSALYLCASSLRGAAETQYFGPGTRLLVL.

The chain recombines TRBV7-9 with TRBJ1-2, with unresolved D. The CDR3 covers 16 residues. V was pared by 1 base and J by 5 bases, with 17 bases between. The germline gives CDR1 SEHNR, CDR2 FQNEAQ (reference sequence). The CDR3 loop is CASSLGSGVDLYGYTF. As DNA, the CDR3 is TGTGCCAGCAGCTTAGGCTCCGGAGTAGATTTATATGGCTACACCTTC. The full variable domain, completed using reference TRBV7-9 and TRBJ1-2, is DTGVSQNPRHKITKRGQNVTFRCDPISEHNRLYWYRQTLGQGPEFLTYFQNEAQLEKSRLLSDRFSAERPKGSFSTLEIQRTEQGDSAMYLCASSLGSGVDLYGYTFGSGTRLTVV.

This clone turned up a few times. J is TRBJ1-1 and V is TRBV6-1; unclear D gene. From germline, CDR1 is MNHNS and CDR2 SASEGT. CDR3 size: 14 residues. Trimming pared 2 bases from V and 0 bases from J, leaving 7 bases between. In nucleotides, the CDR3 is TGTGCCAGCAGTGAACTGGGATTGAACACTGAAGCTTTCTTT. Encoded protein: CASSELGLNTEAFF.